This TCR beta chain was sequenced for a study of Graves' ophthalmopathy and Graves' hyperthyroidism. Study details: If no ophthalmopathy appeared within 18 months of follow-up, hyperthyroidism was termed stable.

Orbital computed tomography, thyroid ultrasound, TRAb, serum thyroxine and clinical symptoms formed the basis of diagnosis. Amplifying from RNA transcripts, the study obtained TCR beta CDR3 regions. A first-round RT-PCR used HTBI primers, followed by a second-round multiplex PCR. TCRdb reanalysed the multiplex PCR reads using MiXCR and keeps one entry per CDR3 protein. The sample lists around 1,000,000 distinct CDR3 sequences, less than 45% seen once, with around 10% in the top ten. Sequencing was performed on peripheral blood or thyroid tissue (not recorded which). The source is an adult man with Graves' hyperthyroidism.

CDR3 sequence (DNA): TGTGCCAGCAGCCCCAGAGGAGGCTACACCGGGGAGCTGTTTTTT. Residues: CASSPRGGYTGELFF. The genes are TRBV9 and TRBJ2-2; tentatively, D is TRBD2 (5 bases). The germline V gene has CDR1 SGDLS and CDR2 YYNGEE. V gave up 4 bases and J gave up 3 bases, with 13 bases separating them. The CDR3 has 15 residues.